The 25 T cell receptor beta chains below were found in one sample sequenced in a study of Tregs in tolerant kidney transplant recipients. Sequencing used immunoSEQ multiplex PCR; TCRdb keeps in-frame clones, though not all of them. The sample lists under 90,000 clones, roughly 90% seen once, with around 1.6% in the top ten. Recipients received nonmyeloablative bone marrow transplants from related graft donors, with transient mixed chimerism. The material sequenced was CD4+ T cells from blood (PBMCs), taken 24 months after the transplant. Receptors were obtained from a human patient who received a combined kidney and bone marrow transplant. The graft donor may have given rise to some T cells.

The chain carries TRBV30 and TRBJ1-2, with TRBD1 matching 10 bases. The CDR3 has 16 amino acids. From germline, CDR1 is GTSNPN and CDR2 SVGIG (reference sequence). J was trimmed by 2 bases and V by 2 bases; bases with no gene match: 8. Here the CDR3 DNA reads TGTGCCTGGAGTATCGGGACAGGGGCAACCAACTATGGCTACACCTTC. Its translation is CAWSIGTGATNYGYTF.

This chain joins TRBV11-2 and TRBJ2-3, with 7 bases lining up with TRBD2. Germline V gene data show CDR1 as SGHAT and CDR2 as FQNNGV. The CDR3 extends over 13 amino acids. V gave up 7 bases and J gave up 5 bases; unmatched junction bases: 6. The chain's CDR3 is CASKRESRDTQYF. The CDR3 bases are TGTGCCAGCAAGCGGGAAAGTAGAGATACGCAGTATTTT.

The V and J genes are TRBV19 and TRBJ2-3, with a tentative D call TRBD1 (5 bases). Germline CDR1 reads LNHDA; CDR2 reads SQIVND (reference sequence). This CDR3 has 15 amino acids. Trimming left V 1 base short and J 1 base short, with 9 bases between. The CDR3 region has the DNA TGTGCCAGTAGTATAGGCAGGGTCGGCACAGATACGCAGTATTTT. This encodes CASSIGRVGTDTQYF.

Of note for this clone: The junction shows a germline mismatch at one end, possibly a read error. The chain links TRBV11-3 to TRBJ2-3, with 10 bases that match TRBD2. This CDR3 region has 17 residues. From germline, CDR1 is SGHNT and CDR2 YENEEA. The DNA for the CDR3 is TGTGCCAGCAGCCTAGAGTCGGAGCGGGGGGGCTCAGATACGCAGTATTTT. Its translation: CASSLESERGGSDTQYF.

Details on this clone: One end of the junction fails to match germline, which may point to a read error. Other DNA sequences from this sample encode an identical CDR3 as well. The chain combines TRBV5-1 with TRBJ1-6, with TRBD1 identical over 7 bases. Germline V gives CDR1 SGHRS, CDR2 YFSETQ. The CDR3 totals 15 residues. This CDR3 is CASSFRQGWNSPLHF. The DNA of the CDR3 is TGCGCCAGCAGCTTTCGACAGGGTTGGAATTCCCCCCTCCACTTT.

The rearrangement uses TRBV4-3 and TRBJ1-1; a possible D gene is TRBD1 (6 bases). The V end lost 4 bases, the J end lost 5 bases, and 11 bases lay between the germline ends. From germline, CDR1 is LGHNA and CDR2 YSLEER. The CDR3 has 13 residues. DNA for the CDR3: TGCGCCAGCAGCCCAAAGGGGGGGACTGAAGCTTTCTTT. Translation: CASSPKGGTEAFF.

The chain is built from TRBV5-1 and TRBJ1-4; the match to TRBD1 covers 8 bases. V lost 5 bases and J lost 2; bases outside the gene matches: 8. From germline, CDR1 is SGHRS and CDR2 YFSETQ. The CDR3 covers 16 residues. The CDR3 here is CASRKDRGVTNEKLFF. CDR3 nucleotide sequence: TGCGCCAGCAGAAAAGACAGGGGAGTCACTAATGAAAAACTGTTTTTT.

The CDR3 DNA reads TGTGCCATCAGGATGGGACTAGCGGGCGACGGGGAGACCCAGTACTTC. Residues: CAIRMGLAGDGETQYF. The rearrangement links TRBV10-3 to TRBJ2-5, with 12 bases matching TRBD2. Per germline, CDR1 ENHRY and CDR2 SYGVKD. The J segment lost 5 bases and the V segment lost 6 bases, leaving 10 bases of the junction unmatched. The CDR3 length is 16 residues.

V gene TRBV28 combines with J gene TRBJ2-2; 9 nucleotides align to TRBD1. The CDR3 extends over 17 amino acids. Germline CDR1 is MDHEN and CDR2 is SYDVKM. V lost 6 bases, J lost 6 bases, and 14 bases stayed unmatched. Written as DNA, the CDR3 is TGTGCCAGCAGCCAGGGGTTGACAGGGGGTTTTTCCGGGGAGCTGTTTTTT. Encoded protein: CASSQGLTGGFSGELFF.

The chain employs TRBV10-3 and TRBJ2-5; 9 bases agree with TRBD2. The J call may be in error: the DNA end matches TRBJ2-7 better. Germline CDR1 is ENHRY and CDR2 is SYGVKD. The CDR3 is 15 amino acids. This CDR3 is CAIRESSGVTYEQYF. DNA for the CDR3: TGTGCCATCAGGGAATCTAGCGGGGTAACCTACGAGCAGTACTTC.

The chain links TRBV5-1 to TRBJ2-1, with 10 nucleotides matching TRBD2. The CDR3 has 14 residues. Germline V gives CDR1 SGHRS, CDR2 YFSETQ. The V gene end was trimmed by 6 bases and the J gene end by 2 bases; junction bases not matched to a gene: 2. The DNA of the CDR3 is TGCGCCAGCACAAGCGGGGGGGCCTACAATGAGCAGTTCTTC. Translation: CASTSGGAYNEQFF.

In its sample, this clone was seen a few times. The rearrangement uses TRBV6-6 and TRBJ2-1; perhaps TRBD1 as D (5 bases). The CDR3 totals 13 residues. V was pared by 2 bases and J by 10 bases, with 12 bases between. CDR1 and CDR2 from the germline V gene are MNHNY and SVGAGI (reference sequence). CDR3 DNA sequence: TGTGCCAGCAGTTACGCTGGCTCAGGGGAGCAGTTCTTC. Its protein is CASSYAGSGEQFF.

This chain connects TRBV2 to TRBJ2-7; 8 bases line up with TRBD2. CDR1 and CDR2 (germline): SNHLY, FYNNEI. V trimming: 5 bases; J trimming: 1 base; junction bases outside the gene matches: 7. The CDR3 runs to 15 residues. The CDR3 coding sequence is TGTGCCAGCAGTCTGGGACTAGGGGAGTCCTACGAGCAGTACTTC. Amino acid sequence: CASSLGLGESYEQYF.

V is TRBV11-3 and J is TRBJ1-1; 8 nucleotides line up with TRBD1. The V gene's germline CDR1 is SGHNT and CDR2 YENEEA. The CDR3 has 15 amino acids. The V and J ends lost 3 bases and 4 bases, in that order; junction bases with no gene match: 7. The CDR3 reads CASSFTRGLVTEAFF. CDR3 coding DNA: TGTGCCAGCAGCTTTACCAGGGGGCTGGTCACTGAAGCTTTCTTT. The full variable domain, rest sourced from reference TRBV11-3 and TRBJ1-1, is EAGVVQSPRYKIIEKKQPVAFWCNPISGHNTLYWYLQNLGQGPELLIRYENEEAVDDSQLPKDRFSAERLKGVDSTLKIQPAELGDSAVYLCASSFTRGLVTEAFFGQGTRLTVV.

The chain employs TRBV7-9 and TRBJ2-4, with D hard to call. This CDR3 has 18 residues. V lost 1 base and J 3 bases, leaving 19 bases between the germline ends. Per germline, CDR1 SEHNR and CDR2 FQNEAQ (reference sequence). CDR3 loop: CASSLGWHPDSGKNIQYF. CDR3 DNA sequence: TGTGCCAGCAGCTTAGGGTGGCACCCCGATTCGGGCAAAAACATTCAGTACTTC.

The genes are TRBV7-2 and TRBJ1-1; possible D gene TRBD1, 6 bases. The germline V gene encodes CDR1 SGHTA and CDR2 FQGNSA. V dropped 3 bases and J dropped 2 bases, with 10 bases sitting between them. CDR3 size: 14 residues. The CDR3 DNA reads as TGTGCCAGCAGCTTTAGTGGGGGCAACACTGAAGCTTTCTTT. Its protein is CASSFSGGNTEAFF.

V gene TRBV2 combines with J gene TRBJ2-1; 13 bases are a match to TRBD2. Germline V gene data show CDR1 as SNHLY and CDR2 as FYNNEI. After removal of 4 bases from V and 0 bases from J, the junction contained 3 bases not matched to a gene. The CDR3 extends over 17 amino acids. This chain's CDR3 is CASSGTSGGSSYNEQFF. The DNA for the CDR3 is TGTGCCAGCAGTGGGACTAGCGGGGGAAGCTCCTACAATGAGCAGTTCTTC.

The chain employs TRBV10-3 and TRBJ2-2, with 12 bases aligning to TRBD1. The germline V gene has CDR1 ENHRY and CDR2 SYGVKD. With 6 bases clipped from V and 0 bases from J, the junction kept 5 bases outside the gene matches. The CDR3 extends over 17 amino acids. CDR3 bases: TGTGCCATCAGCCGGGACAGGGGGCGTGCGAACACCGGGGAGCTGTTTTTT. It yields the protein CAISRDRGRANTGELFF.

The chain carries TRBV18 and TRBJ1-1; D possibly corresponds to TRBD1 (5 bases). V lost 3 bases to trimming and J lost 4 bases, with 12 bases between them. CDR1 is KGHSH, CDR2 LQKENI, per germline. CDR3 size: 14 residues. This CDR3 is CASSPLRGSTEAFF. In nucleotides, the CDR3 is TGTGCCAGCTCACCTCTCCGGGGGAGCACTGAAGCTTTCTTT. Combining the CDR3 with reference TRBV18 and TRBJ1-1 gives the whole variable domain NAGVMQNPRHLVRRRGQEARLRCSPMKGHSHVYWYRQLPEEGLKFMVYLQKENIIDESGMPKERFSAEFPKEGPSILRIQQVVRGDSAAYFCASSPLRGSTEAFFGQGTRLTVV.

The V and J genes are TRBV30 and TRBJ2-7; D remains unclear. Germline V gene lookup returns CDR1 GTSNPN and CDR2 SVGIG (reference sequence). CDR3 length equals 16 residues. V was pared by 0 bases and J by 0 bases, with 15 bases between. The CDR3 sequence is CAWSVRHMVSSYEQYF. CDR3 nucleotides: TGTGCCTGGAGTGTACGACACATGGTGAGCTCCTACGAGCAGTACTTC.

CDR3 in amino acids: CASSLFLRGFQYF. CDR3 sequence (DNA): TGTGCCAGCAGCTTATTCCTCCGGGGGTTCCAGTATTTT. The chain combines TRBV7-3 with TRBJ2-3, with a tentative D call TRBD2 (6 bases). The germline V gene encodes CDR1 SGHTA and CDR2 FQGTGA. CDR3 length: 13 residues. Trimming removed 2 bases from V and 12 bases from J, with 15 bases in between.

CDR3: CASSPWDRHQPQHF. DNA of the CDR3: TGTGCCAGCAGCCCCTGGGACAGACATCAGCCCCAGCATTTT. This chain joins TRBV7-9 and TRBJ1-5, with TRBD1 matching over 7 bases. The CDR3 contains 14 residues. J gave up 5 bases and V 5 bases, and 6 bases lay outside the gene matches. Germline V gives CDR1 SEHNR, CDR2 FQNEAQ (reference sequence).

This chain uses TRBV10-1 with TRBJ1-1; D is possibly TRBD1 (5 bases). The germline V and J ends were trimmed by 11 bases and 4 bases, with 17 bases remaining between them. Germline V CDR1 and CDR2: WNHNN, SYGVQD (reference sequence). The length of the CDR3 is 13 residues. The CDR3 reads CAASCRAGTEAFF. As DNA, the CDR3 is TGCGCCGCGTCCTGCAGGGCTGGCACTGAAGCTTTCTTT.

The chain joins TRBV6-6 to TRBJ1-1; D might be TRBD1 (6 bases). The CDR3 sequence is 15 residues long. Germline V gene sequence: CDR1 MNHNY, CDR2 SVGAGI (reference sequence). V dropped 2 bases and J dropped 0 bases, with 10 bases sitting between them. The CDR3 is CASSYEDRMNTEAFF. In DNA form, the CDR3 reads TGTGCCAGCAGTTACGAGGACAGAATGAACACTGAAGCTTTCTTT.

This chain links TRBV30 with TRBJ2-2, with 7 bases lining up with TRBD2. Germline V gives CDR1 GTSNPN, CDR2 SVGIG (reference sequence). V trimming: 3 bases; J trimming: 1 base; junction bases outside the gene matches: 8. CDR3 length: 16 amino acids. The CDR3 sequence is CAWRAGLAGNTGELFF. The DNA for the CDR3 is TGTGCCTGGAGGGCCGGTTTAGCGGGGAACACCGGGGAGCTGTTTTTT. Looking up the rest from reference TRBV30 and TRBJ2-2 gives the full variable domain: SQTIHQWPATLVQPVGSPLSLECTVEGTSNPNLYWYRQAAGRGLQLLFYSVGIGQISSEVPQNLSASRPQDRQFILSSKKLLLSDSGFYLCAWRAGLAGNTGELFFGEGSRLTVL.